The 21 T cell receptor beta chains below all came from one sample that was sequenced in a study of blood T cells in healthy people across ages. For the second PCR, which ran for about 6 to 11 cycles, a sample-barcoded 5' primer and a J-beta primer mix were used. In TCRdb, the 5' RACE reads were re-called with MiXCR into one record per CDR3 protein. This table has around 850,000 distinct CDR3 sequences, under 40% appearing once. The specimen was blood. The receptors come from a man aged 18 to 30 in good health.

The rearrangement links TRBV7-2 to TRBJ2-5; D gene ambiguous. The V and J ends lost 5 bases and 0 bases respectively, with 10 bases between them. This CDR3 spans 14 amino acids. Per germline, CDR1 SGHTA and CDR2 FQGNSA. CDR3 protein: CASSVVSDQETQYF. CDR3 DNA sequence: TGTGCCAGCAGCGTCGTTTCAGACCAAGAGACCCAGTACTTC.

The chain recombines TRBV20-1 with TRBJ2-7; no clear D. V was cut by 1 base and J by 3 bases, with 10 bases left in between. Looked up from germline, CDR1 is DFQATT and CDR2 is SNEGSKA (reference sequence). The CDR3 is 13 amino acids. CDR3 residues: CSARVGSLYEQYF. The CDR3, as DNA: TGCAGTGCTAGAGTGGGATCCCTCTACGAGCAGTACTTC.

This clonotype was counted a few times. This sequence joins TRBV5-6 and TRBJ1-2, with unresolved D. The germline V and J ends were trimmed by 4 bases and 1 base, with 11 bases remaining between them. The CDR3 length is 14 residues. The germline V gene has CDR1 SGHDT and CDR2 YYEEEE. The CDR3 loop is CASSRSRINYGYTF. CDR3 bases: TGTGCCAGCAGCCGCAGCAGGATTAACTATGGCTACACCTTC.

To note about this clonotype: A read error may account for a junction end that differs from germline. This chain uses TRBV15 with TRBJ1-5; no definite D call. The CDR3 sequence is 12 residues long. The V gene's germline CDR1 is LNHNV and CDR2 YYDKDF (reference sequence). CDR3 region: CATSRDSQSQHF. The CDR3 bases are TGTGCCACCAGCAGAGATAGTCAGTCCCAGCATTTT. The full variable domain, completed using reference TRBV15 and TRBJ1-5, is DAMVIQNPRYQVTQFGKPVTLSCSQTLNHNVMYWYQQKSSQAPKLLFHYYDKDFNNEADTPDNFQSRRPNTSFCFLDIRSPGLGDTAMYLCATSRDSQSQHFGDGTRLSIL.

In DNA, the CDR3 is TGCGCCAGCAGCCAAGATGGGACCCCAGGGGATTATGGCTACACCTTC. Protein product: CASSQDGTPGDYGYTF. This chain joins TRBV4-3 and TRBJ1-2; the D gene is possibly TRBD1 (6 bases). CDR1 is LGHNA and CDR2 is YSLEER in the germline V gene. The CDR3 consists of 16 residues. V was pared by 0 bases and J by 5 bases, with 16 bases between.

The V call is TRBV7-2, the J call TRBJ2-2, with TRBD1 matching over 10 bases. The germline CDR1 and CDR2 sequences are SGHTA and FQGNSA. This CDR3 has 16 amino acids. V trimming: 5 bases; J trimming: 7 bases; junction bases outside the gene matches: 10. The CDR3 DNA follows: TGTGCCAGCAGCCGAGATGGGACAGGGGTGGTCGGGGAGCTGTTTTTT. It yields the protein CASSRDGTGVVGELFF.

This clonotype was counted a few times. This chain links TRBV7-2 with TRBJ2-1; tentatively, D is TRBD2 (5 bases). The DNA matches TRBJ2-7 better at its end, which makes the J call doubtful. Germline-derived CDR1 and CDR2 are SGHTA and FQGNSA. CDR3 length: 15 residues. CDR3 region: CASSLVSDSYNEQYF. The DNA for the CDR3 is TGTGCCAGCAGCTTAGTCTCGGACTCCTACAATGAGCAGTACTTC.

This rearrangement joins TRBV20-1 to TRBJ2-5; no reliable D call. The CDR3 totals 14 residues. V lost 3 bases, J lost 0 bases, and 11 bases lay in between. The germline CDR1 and CDR2 sequences are DFQATT and SNEGSKA (reference sequence). CDR3 region: CSARDANYQETQYF. CDR3 coding DNA: TGCAGTGCTAGGGACGCTAATTACCAAGAGACCCAGTACTTC.

A few counts support this clonotype. The chain couples TRBV12-3 or TRBV12-4 to TRBJ1-2; 12 bases are shared with TRBD1. The CDR3 runs 16 residues. Losses at the gene ends were 5 bases for V and 4 bases for J; bases not matched to a gene: 8. The CDR3 DNA reads as TGTGCCAGCAGTCAAGACCGGGACAGGGGGCTCTATGGCTACACCTTC. Its protein is CASSQDRDRGLYGYTF.

As regards this clonotype: One junction end disagrees with the germline gene, perhaps due to a read error. The genes are TRBV6-1 and TRBJ2-1; TRBD2 matches 8 bases. Germline V gene sequence: CDR1 MNHNS, CDR2 SASEGT. The CDR3 totals 15 residues. CDR3 amino acids: CASSEVAGLDNVQFF. The CDR3 DNA reads TGTGCCAGCAGTGAAGTAGCGGGGCTCGACAATGTGCAGTTCTTC.

This sequence joins TRBV7-2 and TRBJ1-2; maybe TRBD1 (6 bases). V lost 5 bases to trimming and J lost 6 bases, with 13 bases between them. Germline CDR1 SGHTA, CDR2 FQGNSA. The CDR3 is 13 amino acids. The chain's CDR3 is CASSPTGINGYTF. The CDR3 DNA reads as TGTGCCAGCAGCCCAACAGGGATAAATGGCTACACCTTC. The entire variable domain, with the rest obtained from reference TRBV7-2 and TRBJ1-2, is as follows: GAGVSQSPSNKVTEKGKDVELRCDPISGHTALYWYRQSLGQGLEFLIYFQGNSAPDKSGLPSDRFSAERTGGSVSTLTIQRTQQEDSAVYLCASSPTGINGYTFGSGTRLTVV.

The chain combines TRBV20-1 with TRBJ2-5; TRBD2 matches 16 bases. Matching the DNA end better, TRBJ2-7 makes the J call doubtful. This CDR3 contains 19 residues. The germline V gene has CDR1 DFQATT and CDR2 SNEGSKA (reference sequence). The CDR3 nucleotides read TGCAGTGCTAGTAAGGGACTAGCGGGGGGGCTTCGGCGGATGGACGAGCAGTACTTC. Its translation: CSASKGLAGGLRRMDEQYF.

A single count supports this clonotype. A much larger clone differs by one base, so this may be a read error. The CDR3 DNA is TGTGCCCTCAGTGATCAAACTAGCGGCTCCTACAATGAGCAGTTCTTC. Translation gives CALSDQTSGSYNEQFF. The rearrangement joins TRBV10-3 to TRBJ2-1; 8 positions match TRBD2. The length of the CDR3 is 16 residues. Per the germline V gene, CDR1 is ENHRY and CDR2 is SYGVKD.

The chain has TRBV7-2 and TRBJ2-1; TRBD2 might be the D (5 bases). The germline CDR1 and CDR2 sequences are SGHTA and FQGNSA. The length of the CDR3 is 15 residues. The V gene lost 2 bases and the J gene lost 7 bases, with 15 bases spanning the gap. The CDR3 DNA is TGTGCCAGCAGCTTACCCCACGCGGGTGGGAATGAGCAGTTCTTC. As protein: CASSLPHAGGNEQFF.

This sequence joins TRBV12-3 or TRBV12-4 and TRBJ2-1, with a weak D call TRBD2 (6 bases). CDR3 length: 15 residues. Trimming removed 6 bases from V and 4 bases from J, with 16 bases in between. CDR3 loop: CASRPSGLLYNEQFF. The CDR3 nucleotides are TGTGCCAGCAGACCGTCGGGACTGCTGTACAATGAGCAGTTCTTC.

About this clonotype: This may be a read error: a much more frequent sequence differs by one nucleotide. The chain couples TRBV20-1 to TRBJ2-7, with 7 bases fitting TRBD1. The CDR3 has 12 amino acids. CDR1 and CDR2 from the germline V gene are DFQATT and SNEGSKA (reference sequence). The V gene end was trimmed by 5 bases and the J gene end by 3 bases; junction bases not matched to a gene: 4. Written as DNA, the CDR3 is TGCAGTGCTGGACAGGCAGGCTACGAGCAGTACTTC. Translating it yields CSAGQAGYEQYF.

This clonotype was seen ten or more times. This chain connects TRBV5-1 to TRBJ2-7; perhaps TRBD2 as D (5 bases). The V end lost 0 bases, the J end lost 3 bases, and 10 bases lay between the germline ends. The CDR3 is 14 residues long. Germline V lookup: CDR1 SGHRS, CDR2 YFSETQ. The CDR3 is CASSLEGVGYEQYF. The DNA of the CDR3 is TGCGCCAGCAGCTTGGAGGGAGTCGGCTACGAGCAGTACTTC.

Notes on this clonotype: Mismatch with germline at one junction end may stem from a read error. The rearrangement links TRBV3-1 to TRBJ2-1; 10 bases are shared with TRBD1. Per germline, CDR1 LGHDT and CDR2 YNNKEL (reference sequence). The CDR3 extends over 15 amino acids. The CDR3 sequence: CACSPRDRGYNEQFF. CDR3 coding DNA: TGTGCCTGCAGCCCCCGGGACAGGGGTTACAATGAGCAGTTCTTC.

This clonotype has just one count. This chain joins TRBV3-1 and TRBJ2-1; D may be TRBD2 (5 bases). CDR3 length equals 15 residues. CDR1 and CDR2 from the germline V gene are LGHDT and YNNKEL (reference sequence). Trimming left V 0 bases short and J 13 bases short, with 19 bases between. The CDR3 spells CASSQDRIAGETQFF. CDR3 nucleotides: TGTGCCAGCAGCCAAGACAGGATCGCCGGGGAGACCCAGTTCTTC.

This clonotype was recorded a few times. This chain uses TRBV7-2 with TRBJ2-3; D is perhaps TRBD1 or TRBD2 (5 bases each). V was trimmed by 4 bases and J by 2 bases, leaving 13 bases between them. Germline-derived CDR1 and CDR2 are SGHTA and FQGNSA. The CDR3 contains 15 residues. CDR3 loop: CASSSLWGNTDTQYF. CDR3 sequence (DNA): TGTGCCAGCAGCTCCCTTTGGGGGAACACAGATACGCAGTATTTT.

V gene TRBV20-1 combines with J gene TRBJ1-5; D gene unclear. The CDR3 has 19 residues. V lost 1 base to trimming and J lost 0 bases, with 22 bases between them. Germline assignment: CDR1 DFQATT and CDR2 SNEGSKA (reference sequence). The CDR3 DNA reads TGCAGTGCTAGAGGGGTCCCACCGGACGGACTTTATAGCAATCAGCCCCAGCATTTT. This translates into CSARGVPPDGLYSNQPQHF.